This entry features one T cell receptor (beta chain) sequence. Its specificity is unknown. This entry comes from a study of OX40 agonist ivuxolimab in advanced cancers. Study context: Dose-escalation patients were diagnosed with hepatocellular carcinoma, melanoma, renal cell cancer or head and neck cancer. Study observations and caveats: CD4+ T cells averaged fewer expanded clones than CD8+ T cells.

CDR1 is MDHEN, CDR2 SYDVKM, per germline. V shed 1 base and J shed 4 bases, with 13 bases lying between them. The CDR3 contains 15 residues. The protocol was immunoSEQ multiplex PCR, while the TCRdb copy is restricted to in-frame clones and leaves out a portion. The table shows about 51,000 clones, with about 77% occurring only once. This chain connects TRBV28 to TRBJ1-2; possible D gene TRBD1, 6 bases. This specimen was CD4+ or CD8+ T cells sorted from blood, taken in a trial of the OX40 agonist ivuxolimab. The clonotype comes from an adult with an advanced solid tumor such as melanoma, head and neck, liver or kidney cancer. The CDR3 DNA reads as TGTGCCAGCAGTTTATCGGGCGGGGGCCTCTATGGCTACACCTTC. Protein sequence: CASSLSGGGLYGYTF.